A single sample is the source of the 26 T cell receptor beta chains below, sequenced in a study of cytomegalovirus exposure and HLA in healthy donors. The PCR was carried out with 60 Vbeta primers and 13 Jbeta primers. This table comes from immunoSEQ multiplex PCR, and its TCRdb copy is limited to in-frame clones, with some not included. There are fewer than 150,000 clones in the sample; 73% occur only once, and 14% lies in the top ten. Sequencing input: PBMCs. The receptors derive from a human donor in good health.

This clone appeared a few times. The rearrangement uses TRBV29-1 and TRBJ2-2; D is undetermined. The CDR3 covers 13 residues. The V gene lost 3 bases and the J gene lost 6 bases, with 11 bases spanning the gap. Germline CDR1 SQVTM, CDR2 ANQGSEA. The CDR3 spells CSVDLDKPGELFF. CDR3 DNA sequence: TGCAGCGTTGACCTTGACAAACCCGGGGAGCTGTTTTTT.

This clone was detected a few times. The V gene is TRBV28, the J gene TRBJ2-3; 8 nucleotides align to TRBD2. This CDR3 region has 16 residues. Germline loops: CDR1 MDHEN, CDR2 SYDVKM. With 6 bases clipped from V and 8 bases from J, the junction kept 16 bases outside the gene matches. The CDR3 DNA follows: TGTGCCAGCAGGCCTGAGGTTGGAGCGGGAGCCTGTACGCAGTATTTT. It encodes CASRPEVGAGACTQYF.

This chain connects TRBV4-1 to TRBJ1-1; 8 nucleotides match TRBD1. The CDR3 covers 15 residues. V dropped 4 bases and J dropped 4; count of bases not matched to a gene: 8. Germline values: CDR1 MGHRA, CDR2 YSYEKL. Here the CDR3 DNA reads TGCGCCAGCAGCCTCTCAGGGGGCGATAGCACTGAAGCTTTCTTT. Its protein product is CASSLSGGDSTEAFF.

This chain uses TRBV2 with TRBJ2-3, with 7 nucleotides matching TRBD1. V gave up 4 bases and J gave up 6 bases; unmatched junction bases: 7. The germline V gene encodes CDR1 SNHLY and CDR2 FYNNEI. The CDR3 has 14 residues. The CDR3 sequence: CASSVGQVMDTQYF. The CDR3 bases are TGTGCCAGCAGTGTCGGACAGGTTATGGATACGCAGTATTTT.

The chain uses TRBV7-2 and TRBJ2-7, with 13 bases that match TRBD2. The CDR3 has 15 residues. V lost 5 bases and J lost 9; bases outside the gene matches: 10. Germline CDR1 and CDR2: SGHTA and FQGNSA. The CDR3 nucleotides read TGTGCCAGCAGCGCCCAACTAGCGGGAGGGCAGGGGCAGTACTTC. Encoded protein: CASSAQLAGGQGQYF.

This sequence joins TRBV2 and TRBJ2-7; 10 bases map to TRBD1. V lost 2 bases, J lost 7 bases, and 8 bases stayed unmatched. This CDR3 spans 15 amino acids. Germline assignment: CDR1 SNHLY and CDR2 FYNNEI. In DNA form, the CDR3 reads TGTGCCAGCAGTGAAAGAGACAGGGGGCTTGGGGAGCAGTACTTC. It yields the protein CASSERDRGLGEQYF.

V is TRBV28 and J is TRBJ2-7, with D possibly TRBD1 on 5 matching bases. The CDR3 contains 17 residues. Trimming stripped 4 bases from V and 3 bases from J, with 22 bases between. The germline gives CDR1 MDHEN, CDR2 SYDVKM. DNA of the CDR3: TGTGCCAGCAGTTCCGCCCGCTCAGGGTATTCGAGCTACGAGCAGTACTTC. Protein product: CASSSARSGYSSYEQYF.

The chain couples TRBV6-5 to TRBJ2-1, with D unresolved. Germline CDR1 and CDR2: MNHEY and SVGAGI. This CDR3 is 9 amino acids long. V was clipped by 2 bases and J by 12 bases, with 2 bases between them. In nucleotides, the CDR3 is TGTGCCAGCAGTTACCGGCAGTTCTTC. Translating it yields CASSYRQFF.

The CDR3 nucleotides read TGTGCCAGCAGCTTAGGGGCGGGGGGGCAAGATACGCAGTATTTT. Amino acids: CASSLGAGGQDTQYF. The chain uses TRBV7-2 and TRBJ2-3, with 9 bases lining up with TRBD2. The trim removed 1 base at V and 5 bases at J, leaving 4 bases unmatched. In germline, CDR1 is SGHTA, CDR2 FQGNSA. This CDR3 spans 15 amino acids.

The gene calls are TRBV5-1 and TRBJ1-4, with 7 bases lining up with TRBD1. The ends lost 5 bases at V and 0 bases at J; junction bases unmatched: 4. This CDR3 comprises 15 residues. The germline V gene encodes CDR1 SGHRS and CDR2 YFSETQ. CDR3 bases: TGCGCCAGCAGTTCGGGACAGACAACTAATGAAAAACTGTTTTTT. Translating it yields CASSSGQTTNEKLFF.

This clone was counted a few times. The germline gene is not matched at one end of the junction; a read error may be the cause. The CDR3 DNA follows: TGTGCCAGCAGTGACTCGACTAGCGGGGGCGCCAAGAGATACTTC. Translated: CASSDSTSGGAKRYF. The chain links TRBV6-5 to TRBJ2-5; 12 bases are a match to TRBD2. Germline CDR1 MNHEY, CDR2 SVGAGI. CDR3 size: 15 residues.

The gene calls are TRBV5-1 and TRBJ1-5; possible D gene TRBD1, 5 bases. This CDR3 contains 15 residues. V was shortened by 0 bases and J by 7 bases, with 14 bases between the two germline ends. Per the germline V gene, CDR1 is SGHRS and CDR2 is YFSETQ. The chain's CDR3 is CASSLEPRGIQPQHF. In nucleotides, the CDR3 is TGCGCCAGCAGCTTGGAACCTCGGGGGATCCAGCCCCAGCATTTT.

The rearrangement links TRBV9 to TRBJ2-1, with unresolved D. This CDR3 is 13 amino acids long. V was pared by 0 bases and J by 10 bases, with 11 bases between. Germline V gives CDR1 SGDLS, CDR2 YYNGEE. The CDR3 DNA follows: TGTGCCAGCAGCGTAGCTAGTTACTACGAGCAGTTCTTC. This encodes CASSVASYYEQFF.

This clone has a handful of counts. The chain employs TRBV13 and TRBJ2-5, with TRBD1 matching 9 bases. The DNA end is a closer match to TRBJ2-7, so the J assignment may be wrong. Germline V lookup: CDR1 PRHDT, CDR2 FYEKMQ (reference sequence). The CDR3 is 15 amino acids. The CDR3 sequence: CASSPGTGSSYEQYF. The CDR3 nucleotides are TGTGCCAGCAGCCCCGGGACAGGGAGCTCCTACGAGCAGTACTTC.

This chain joins TRBV10-1 and TRBJ2-1, with D possibly matching TRBD2 (7 bases). The CDR3 is 13 amino acids. V lost 6 bases and J 7 bases, leaving 13 bases between the germline ends. Germline V gene sequence: CDR1 WNHNN, CDR2 SYGVQD (reference sequence). The DNA for the CDR3 is TGCGCCAGCAGCCGGGGGGCGTTGAATGAGCAGTTCTTC. It encodes CASSRGALNEQFF.

V gene TRBV11-3 combines with J gene TRBJ2-5; TRBD2 matches 7 bases. Germline values: CDR1 SGHNT, CDR2 YENEEA. Germline trimming cut 2 bases from V and 4 bases from J; bases unmatched to any gene: 4. This CDR3 spans 14 amino acids. The CDR3 loop reads CASSLTPGGETQYF. Here the CDR3 DNA reads TGTGCCAGCAGCTTAACTCCGGGGGGAGAGACCCAGTACTTC.

A single count supports this clone. The V gene is TRBV7-9, the J gene TRBJ1-3; weak D call: TRBD1 (6 bases). V was pared by 5 bases and J by 4 bases, with 18 bases between. Per the germline V gene, CDR1 is SEHNR and CDR2 is FQNEAQ (reference sequence). The CDR3 is made up of 16 amino acids. In DNA form, the CDR3 reads TGTGCCAGCAGCGCCCGGACAGTTCCCACGGGAAACACCATATATTTT. Protein: CASSARTVPTGNTIYF.

This chain connects TRBV15 to TRBJ2-7; D is ambiguous. CDR1 and CDR2 from the germline V gene are LNHNV and YYDKDF (reference sequence). Trimming removed 0 bases at V and 4 bases at J, with 16 bases between. This CDR3 has 16 amino acids. This chain's CDR3 is CATSRDLGVGSYEQYF. The CDR3 DNA follows: TGTGCCACCAGCAGAGATCTAGGTGTAGGTTCGTACGAGCAGTACTTC. The whole variable domain, filled in from reference TRBV15 and TRBJ2-7, reads DAMVIQNPRYQVTQFGKPVTLSCSQTLNHNVMYWYQQKSSQAPKLLFHYYDKDFNNEADTPDNFQSRRPNTSFCFLDIRSPGLGDTAMYLCATSRDLGVGSYEQYFGPGTRLTVT.

The table lists this clone with a few counts. This chain connects TRBV11-2 to TRBJ2-7; maybe TRBD2 (6 bases). Trimming shortened V by 6 bases and J by 5 bases, and 14 bases separated the two germline ends. CDR3 length: 13 amino acids. Per germline, CDR1 SGHAT and CDR2 FQNNGV. The DNA of the CDR3 is TGTGCCAGCAGGCACACTAGCCTCCACGAGCAGTACTTC. Translation gives CASRHTSLHEQYF.

This chain connects TRBV19 to TRBJ1-3; 7 bases are shared with TRBD1. The germline V gene has CDR1 LNHDA and CDR2 SQIVND (reference sequence). This CDR3 is built from 14 residues. V shed 6 bases and J 4 bases; nucleotides not matched to a gene: 6. The CDR3, as DNA: TGTGCCAGTAGCCCCCGGGACAGCGGAAACACCATATATTTT. This codes for CASSPRDSGNTIYF.

The rearrangement links TRBV7-9 to TRBJ2-1, with a tentative D call TRBD1 (6 bases). The CDR3 runs to 15 residues. Trimming removed 4 bases from V and 6 bases from J, with 16 bases in between. CDR1 and CDR2 from the germline V gene are SEHNR and FQNEAQ (reference sequence). CDR3 in amino acids: CASSSPRGSSNEQFF. The CDR3 region has the DNA TGTGCCAGCAGCTCCCCGAGGGGGAGCTCCAATGAGCAGTTCTTC.

The chain links TRBV7-2 to TRBJ2-1, with 9 bases matching TRBD1. The CDR3 runs 16 residues. With V trimmed by 5 bases and J by 4 bases, 9 bases remained unmatched. The germline V gene has CDR1 SGHTA and CDR2 FQGNSA. CDR3 bases: TGTGCCAGCAGCCTAAGCCGGGACAGGGCTTACAATGAGCAGTTCTTC. Its translation: CASSLSRDRAYNEQFF.

This chain connects TRBV13 to TRBJ2-7, with 11 nucleotides matching TRBD2. The CDR3 has 17 amino acids. Germline V lookup: CDR1 PRHDT, CDR2 FYEKMQ (reference sequence). V trimming: 1 base; J trimming: 2 bases; junction bases outside the gene matches: 7. The CDR3 sequence: CASSLALAGGRTYEQYF. The CDR3 region has the DNA TGTGCCAGCAGCTTAGCCCTAGCGGGAGGAAGAACCTACGAGCAGTACTTC.

A note on this clone: The sample holds other DNA sequences that translate to the same CDR3. The rearrangement uses TRBV9 and TRBJ2-1; TRBD2 aligns across 7 bases. This CDR3 contains 15 residues. With 0 bases clipped from V and 2 bases from J, the junction kept 2 bases outside the gene matches. Germline V gives CDR1 SGDLS, CDR2 YYNGEE. This chain's CDR3 is CASSVGAGAYNEQFF. Written as DNA, the CDR3 is TGTGCCAGCAGCGTAGGTGCGGGGGCCTACAATGAGCAGTTCTTC.

To note about this clone: Distinct nucleotide sequences in the sample also encode this CDR3. This rearrangement joins TRBV5-6 to TRBJ1-6; a weak D match, TRBD1 (5 bases). Germline V gene lookup returns CDR1 SGHDT and CDR2 YYEEEE. This CDR3 is built from 17 residues. Trimming removed 0 bases at V and 0 bases at J, with 10 bases between. The CDR3 DNA reads as TGTGCCAGCAGCTTGGGGGGCTTCAGCTCCTATAATTCACCCCTCCACTTT. This encodes CASSLGGFSSYNSPLHF.

In its sample, this clone was seen once. The chain joins TRBV15 to TRBJ2-3; TRBD2 aligns across 8 bases. The CDR3 is 17 residues long. V gave up 5 bases and J gave up 0 bases; unmatched junction bases: 10. Germline-derived CDR1 and CDR2 are LNHNV and YYDKDF (reference sequence). The CDR3 nucleotides read TGTGCCACCAGCCTCCTGTGGGCTAGCGGGAGCACAGATACGCAGTATTTT. This encodes CATSLLWASGSTDTQYF.